This TCR beta chain was sequenced in a study of T-cell reconstitution after alpha-beta-depleted transplantation in children (dated by TCRdb to the mid-2010s). Broadly, across the study: The study quantitatively tracked T-cell immune reconstitution after TCRalphabeta/CD19-depleted allogeneic hematopoietic cell transplantation in children using TCR repertoire profiling. What the authors observed across the whole study: The apparently early alphabetaT-cell count recovery about two months after transplant was reportedly dependent on only several hundred rapidly expanded clones derived from non-depleted graft cells. In some patients, the high TCRbeta diversity seen at day 60 was put down to recipient T cells and intrathymic progenitors that had survived conditioning. Over subsequent months, a decline in hyperexpanded clone frequencies was noted, and after one year, T-cell counts and TCRbeta diversity were mostly ascribed to newly produced T cells.

This clonotype has ten or more counts. Its binding antigen is unknown. No base qualities exist here, and no much larger clone lies one base off it. From the germline V gene, CDR1 is MDHEN and CDR2 is SYDVKM. The CDR3 measures 12 amino acids from cysteine to phenylalanine. Only CDR3 DNA remains: 36 bases, in frame from the first base. Trimming removed 10 bases from V and 7 bases from J; the gene matches leave 9 bases unexplained. Per the publication, the treatment or condition label means: allogeneic hematopoietic cell transplantation with graft depleted of TCRalphabeta T cells and CD19 B cells. The transplant recipients were children given TCRalphabeta/CD19-depleted allogeneic hematopoietic cell grafts. The library was obtained by PCR. The reads were generated on an Illumina HiSeq 2500. TCR library preparation used molecular barcoding, with unique molecular identifiers applied to normalize quantification of the TCRbeta repertoire. In TCRdb, the public reads were trimmed at Q25 with fastp and aligned with MiXCR, with productive beta chains retained. Rows matching on CDR3 protein sequence are summarized as one entry with the most common DNA and genes. The sample data list over 150,000 distinct CDR3 sequences, and over 8.5% of these were observed just once. The ten most abundant clones make up roughly an eighth of the sample.

Material: PBMCs, obtained before TCRalphabeta/CD19-depleted stem cell transplant. The receptor's source is a boy aged 2 to 9 with acute myeloid leukemia, due to receive a stem cell transplant. The rearrangement joined TRBV28 to TRBJ1-2; a stretch of 7 junction bases matches TRBD1. The nucleotide sequence is given as TGTGCCACCCTCGACAGGGTGGGTGGCTACACCTTC. This sequence encodes CATLDRVGGYTF.